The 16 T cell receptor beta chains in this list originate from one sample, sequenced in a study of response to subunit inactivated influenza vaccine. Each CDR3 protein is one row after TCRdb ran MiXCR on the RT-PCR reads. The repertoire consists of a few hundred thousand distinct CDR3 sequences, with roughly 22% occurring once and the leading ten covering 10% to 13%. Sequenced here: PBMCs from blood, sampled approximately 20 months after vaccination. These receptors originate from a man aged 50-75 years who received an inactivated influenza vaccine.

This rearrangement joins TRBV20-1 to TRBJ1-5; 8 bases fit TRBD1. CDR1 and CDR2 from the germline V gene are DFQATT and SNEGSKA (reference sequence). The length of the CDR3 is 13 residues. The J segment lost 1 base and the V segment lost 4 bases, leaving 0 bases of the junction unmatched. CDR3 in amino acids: CSATGGSNQPQHF. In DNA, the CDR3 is TGCAGTGCTACAGGGGGCAGCAATCAGCCCCAGCATTTT.

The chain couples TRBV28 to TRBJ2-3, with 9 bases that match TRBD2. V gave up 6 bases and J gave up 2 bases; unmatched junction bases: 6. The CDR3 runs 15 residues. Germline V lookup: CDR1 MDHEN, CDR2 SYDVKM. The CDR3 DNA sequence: TGTGCCAGCAGCAAGACTAGCGGAACCACAGATACGCAGTATTTT. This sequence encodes CASSKTSGTTDTQYF.

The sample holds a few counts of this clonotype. The CDR3 spells CASSFTGGTEAFF. The CDR3 coding sequence is TGTGCCAGCAGCTTCACAGGGGGTACTGAAGCTTTCTTT. The rearrangement links TRBV5-4 to TRBJ1-1, with 8 bases fitting TRBD1. The CDR3 consists of 13 residues. The V and J ends lost 2 bases and 5 bases, in that order; junction bases with no gene match: 2. Germline CDR1 reads SGHNT; CDR2 reads YYREEE (reference sequence).

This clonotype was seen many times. For the CDR3, the DNA is TGCAGTGCTATGACAGGGGGAACACGCACTGAAGCTTTCTTT. It yields the protein CSAMTGGTRTEAFF. The V call is TRBV20-1, the J call TRBJ1-1, with 9 bases aligning to TRBD1. The CDR3 contains 14 residues. Per the germline V gene, CDR1 is DFQATT and CDR2 is SNEGSKA (reference sequence). The junction had 7 bases not matched to a gene; V was cut back by 4 bases and J by 4 bases.

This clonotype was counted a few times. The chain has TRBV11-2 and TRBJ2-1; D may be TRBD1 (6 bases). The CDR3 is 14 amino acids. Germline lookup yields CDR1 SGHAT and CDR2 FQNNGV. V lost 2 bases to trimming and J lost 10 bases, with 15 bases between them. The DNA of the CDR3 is TGTGCCAGCAGCTTATGGGCAGGGGCAAACGAGCAGTTCTTC. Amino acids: CASSLWAGANEQFF.

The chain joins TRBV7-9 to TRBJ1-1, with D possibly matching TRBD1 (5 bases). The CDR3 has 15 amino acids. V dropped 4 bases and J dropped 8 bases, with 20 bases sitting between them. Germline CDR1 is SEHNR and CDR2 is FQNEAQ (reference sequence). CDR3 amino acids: CASSYAESSGTEAFF. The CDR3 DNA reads TGTGCCAGCAGCTACGCAGAGTCCTCCGGGACCGAAGCTTTCTTT.

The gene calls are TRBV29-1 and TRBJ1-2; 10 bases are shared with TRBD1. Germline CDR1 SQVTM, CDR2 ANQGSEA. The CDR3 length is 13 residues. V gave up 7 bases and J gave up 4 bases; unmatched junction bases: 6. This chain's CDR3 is CSAKRTGGYGYTF. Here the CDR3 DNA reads TGCAGCGCGAAAAGGACAGGGGGCTATGGCTACACCTTC.

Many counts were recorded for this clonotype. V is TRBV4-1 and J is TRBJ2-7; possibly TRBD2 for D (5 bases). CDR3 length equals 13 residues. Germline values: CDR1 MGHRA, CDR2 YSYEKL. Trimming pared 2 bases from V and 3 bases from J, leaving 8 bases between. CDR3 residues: CASSQWEYYEQYF. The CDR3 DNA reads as TGCGCCAGCAGCCAATGGGAGTACTACGAGCAGTACTTC.

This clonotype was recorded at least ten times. The CDR3 bases are TGCAGCGTTAGCAGCTTCTATGGCTACACCTTC. Protein: CSVSSFYGYTF. This chain uses TRBV29-1 with TRBJ1-2, with D unresolved. The CDR3 sequence is 11 residues long. V lost 5 bases to trimming and J lost 4 bases, with 8 bases between them. Per germline, CDR1 SQVTM and CDR2 ANQGSEA.

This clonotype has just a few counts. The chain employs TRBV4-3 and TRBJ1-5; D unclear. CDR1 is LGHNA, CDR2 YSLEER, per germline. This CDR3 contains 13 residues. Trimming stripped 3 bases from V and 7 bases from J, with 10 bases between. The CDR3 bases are TGCGCCAGCAGCCAGGAAACGGGACAGCCCCAGCATTTT. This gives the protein CASSQETGQPQHF.

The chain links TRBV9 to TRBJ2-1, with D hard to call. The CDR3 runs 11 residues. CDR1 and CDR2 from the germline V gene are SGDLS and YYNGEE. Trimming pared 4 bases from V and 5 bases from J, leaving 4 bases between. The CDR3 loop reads CASSYNNEQFF. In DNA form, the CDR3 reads TGTGCCAGCAGCTACAACAATGAGCAGTTCTTC.

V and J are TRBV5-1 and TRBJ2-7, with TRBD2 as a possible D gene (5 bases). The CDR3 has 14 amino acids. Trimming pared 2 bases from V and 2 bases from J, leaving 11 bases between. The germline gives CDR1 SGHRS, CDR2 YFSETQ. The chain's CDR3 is CASSFISGPYEQYF. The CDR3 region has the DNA TGCGCCAGCAGCTTTATCAGCGGACCCTACGAGCAGTACTTC.

CDR3 sequence reads: CASSELKGASYNEQFF. CDR3 DNA: TGTGCCAGCAGTGAACTTAAGGGGGCCTCCTACAATGAGCAGTTCTTC. The chain links TRBV6-1 to TRBJ2-1; TRBD1 aligns across 7 bases. The CDR3 has 16 amino acids. Germline V gene lookup returns CDR1 MNHNS and CDR2 SASEGT. V lost 2 bases and J lost 0; bases outside the gene matches: 4.

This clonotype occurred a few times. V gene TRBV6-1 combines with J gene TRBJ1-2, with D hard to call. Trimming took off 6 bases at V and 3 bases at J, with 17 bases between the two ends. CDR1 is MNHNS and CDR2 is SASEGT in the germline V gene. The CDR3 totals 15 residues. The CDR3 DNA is TGTGCCAGCAGGTTCAACACCCGCGCCCACTATGGCTACACCTTC. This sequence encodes CASRFNTRAHYGYTF.

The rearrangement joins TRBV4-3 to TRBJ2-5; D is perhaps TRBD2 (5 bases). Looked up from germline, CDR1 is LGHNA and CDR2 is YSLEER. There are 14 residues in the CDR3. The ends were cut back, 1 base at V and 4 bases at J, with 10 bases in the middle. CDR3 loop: CASSQGAVGETQYF. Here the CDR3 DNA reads TGCGCCAGCAGCCAAGGAGCGGTAGGAGAGACCCAGTACTTC.

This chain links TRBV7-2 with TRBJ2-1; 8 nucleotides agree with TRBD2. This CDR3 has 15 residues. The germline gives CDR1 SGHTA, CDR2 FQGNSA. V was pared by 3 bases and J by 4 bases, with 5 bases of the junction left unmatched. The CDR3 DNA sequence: TGTGCCAGCAGCTTTTCCAGCGGGAGATACAATGAGCAGTTCTTC. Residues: CASSFSSGRYNEQFF.